Listed below are T cell receptor beta chains from one sample, sequenced in a study of shared clonotypes between healthy human individuals. The assay was immunoSEQ multiplex PCR, and TCRdb's table has in-frame clones only and misses some. The table shows under 2.5 million clones, with 85% to 95% occurring only once. The sequencing input was naive CD4+ T cells from PBMCs. The receptors shown here come from a man between 18 and 29 years old in good health. Some clones in this sample may be carry-over from other donors' samples. The conserved cysteine and the conserved F or W are not part of the CDR3 here.

V	J	CDR3
TRBV9	TRBJ2-7	ASSPLLSPNEQY
TRBV7-9	TRBJ1-1	ASTGGTEAF
TRBV2	TRBJ2-5	ASSRQETQY
TRBV30	TRBJ1-4	AWSVRRGGLF
TRBV4-1	TRBJ2-7	ASSQGVLAGGYEQY
TRBV5-1	TRBJ2-7	ASSLRQTGSSEQY
TRBV7-3	TRBJ2-1	ASSLLPTGGEGEQF
TRBV7-2	TRBJ2-4	ASSLVLGNLAKNIQY
TRBV6-4	TRBJ2-4	ASSRRLWGNIQY
TRBV28	TRBJ1-5	ASSFWQGSQSQH
TRBV7-2	TRBJ2-7	ASRLRLAGGVGEQY
TRBV11-3	TRBJ2-2	ASSLDRDTGELF
TRBV20-1	TRBJ1-1	SARDLGKAF
TRBV15	TRBJ1-6	ATSRGPISGDNSPLH
TRBV6-1	TRBJ2-5	ASSETGAGGAGTQY
TRBV6-6	TRBJ2-2	ALGNGNTGELF
TRBV5-5	TRBJ2-3	ASSLQGLPDTQY
TRBV7-9	TRBJ2-5	ASSLREGAQTQY
TRBV6-1	TRBJ1-1	ASSDVGRAEAF
TRBV14	TRBJ2-3	ASSRRDSPLSDTQY
TRBV18	TRBJ2-7	ASSPAQGATYEQY
TRBV6-1	TRBJ1-3	ATGINGNTIY
TRBV5-1	TRBJ2-4	ASSPGGQLKNIQY
TRBV5-8	TRBJ1-5	ASSLVNQPQH
TRBV6-5	TRBJ2-7	ASTSGSLAGVEQY
TRBV28	TRBJ2-2	ASSLEETGELF
TRBV7-9	TRBJ2-3	ASREGYRTDTQY
TRBV28	TRBJ1-5	ASSLGTVGNQPQH
TRBV6-1	TRBJ1-2	ASNRQATNYGYT
TRBV7-8	TRBJ2-1	ASRAVGMEQF
TRBV7-9	TRBJ1-5	ASSSTRDRGYSNQPQH